This T cell receptor (beta chain) was observed in a study of cytomegalovirus exposure and HLA in healthy donors. Per the germline V gene, CDR1 is GTSNPN and CDR2 is SVGIG (reference sequence). V lost 8 bases, J lost 4 bases, and 7 bases stayed unmatched. The CDR3 has 13 residues. The assay was immunoSEQ multiplex PCR, and TCRdb's table has in-frame clones only and misses some. The table includes about 100,000 clones, more than 90% detected once. Sequencing input: PBMCs. The V call is TRBV30, the J call TRBJ1-3; 8 positions agree with TRBD1. This clonotype was sampled from a woman aged 18-29 years in good health and CMV-seronegative. This CDR3 is CARTGGGGNTIYF. Written as DNA, the CDR3 is TGTGCCCGAACAGGGGGTGGCGGAAACACCATATATTTT. Supplemented by reference TRBV30 and TRBJ1-3, the full variable domain reads SQTIHQWPATLVQPVGSPLSLECTVEGTSNPNLYWYRQAAGRGLQLLFYSVGIGQISSEVPQNLSASRPQDRQFILSSKKLLLSDSGFYLCARTGGGGNTIYFGEGSWLTVV.